This is a list of T cell receptor beta chains from one sample in a study of T cells expressing NK-cell markers. After re-calling the 5' RACE reads, TCRdb lists one entry per CDR3 protein, DNA absent. Its clone listing holds 450,000 to 600,000 distinct CDR3 sequences. The material sequenced was blood T cells: a sorted CD56 or NKG2C T cell subset, CD4+ or CD8+ T cells, or bulk PBMC T cells (not recorded which). The receptors come from a man between 18 and 29 years old in good health. Each CDR3 is given with its conserved first and last residue. The order of the fields is V gene, J gene, CDR3 protein.

V: TRBV6-1; J: TRBJ1-2; CDR3: CASRQGFLDYGYTF
V: TRBV4-1; J: TRBJ1-1; CDR3: CASSQPGGNTEAFF
V: TRBV20-1; J: TRBJ2-2; CDR3: CSARVGVNTGELFF
V: TRBV5-1; J: TRBJ2-7; CDR3: CASSSDLAGVLGEQYF
V: TRBV20-1; J: TRBJ2-5; CDR3: CSARDRRTGVSQYF
V: TRBV27; J: TRBJ2-1; CDR3: CASSFRGTRELEQFF
V: TRBV19; J: TRBJ1-4; CDR3: CASSIIRKGNGEKLFF
V: TRBV4-3; J: TRBJ2-6; CDR3: CASSQGTLGANVLTF
V: TRBV29-1; J: TRBJ2-3; CDR3: CSLISGRTDTQYF
V: TRBV29-1; J: TRBJ2-5; CDR3: CSVVGQLGETQYF
V: TRBV20-1; J: TRBJ2-3; CDR3: CSARERATHTQYF
V: TRBV4-2; J: TRBJ1-1; CDR3: CASSQVGGGAPAEAFF
V: TRBV18; J: TRBJ2-1; CDR3: CASSPPIRVTNNEQFF
V: TRBV7-9; J: TRBJ2-3; CDR3: CASSLGRFGTQYF
V: TRBV29-1; J: TRBJ2-1; CDR3: CSVELGRLGVYNEQFF
V: TRBV10-3; J: TRBJ2-3; CDR3: CAISVNSPTSTDTQYF
V: TRBV5-5; J: TRBJ2-3; CDR3: CASSLTGTLTDTQYF
V: TRBV7-2; J: TRBJ2-5; CDR3: CASSIKRTGGLETQYF
V: TRBV4-2; J: TRBJ1-1; CDR3: CASSQEGVWTLNTEAFF
V: TRBV18; J: TRBJ2-4; CDR3: CASSPQTVLAKNIQYF
V: TRBV27; J: TRBJ1-3; CDR3: CASSITGHSGNTIYF
V: TRBV5-1; J: TRBJ2-1; CDR3: CASSLGGRNNEQFF
V: TRBV7-9; J: TRBJ1-1; CDR3: CASSLPGDQAFF
V: TRBV12-3/TRBV12-4; J: TRBJ1-5; CDR3: CASSWTDYQPQHF
V: TRBV7-9; J: TRBJ1-1; CDR3: CASSAYQGTVNTEAFF
V: TRBV5-1; J: TRBJ1-3; CDR3: CASSPSFTGLSGNTIYF
V: TRBV10-2; J: TRBJ2-7; CDR3: CASSESSRAEYF
V: TRBV15; J: TRBJ2-7; CDR3: CATSRASLRLDEQYF
V: TRBV11-1; J: TRBJ2-1; CDR3: CASTYSGRGTYNEQFF
V: TRBV12-3/TRBV12-4; J: TRBJ2-1; CDR3: CASTLRPGLDGQFF
V: TRBV15; J: TRBJ2-5; CDR3: CATTIGTGGAQETQYF
V: TRBV7-2; J: TRBJ1-2; CDR3: CASSPRESATF
V: TRBV11-2; J: TRBJ2-2; CDR3: CASSLDRGMNTGELFF
V: TRBV10-3; J: TRBJ2-5; CDR3: CAISVRGEQETQYF
V: TRBV20-1; J: TRBJ1-1; CDR3: CSAPRDRVNTEAFF
V: TRBV4-3; J: TRBJ2-3; CDR3: CASSQEGLAGLQDTQYF
V: TRBV5-1; J: TRBJ1-5; CDR3: CASSLDPPGMGNQPQHF
V: TRBV20-1; J: TRBJ2-1; CDR3: CSARDVALGYNEQFF
V: TRBV11-1; J: TRBJ2-5; CDR3: CASTHQGLAGGPIQETQYF
V: TRBV25-1; J: TRBJ1-1; CDR3: CASSVGEGAEAFF
V: TRBV5-6; J: TRBJ2-1; CDR3: CASSWDDYAGGDEQFF
V: TRBV5-6; J: TRBJ2-3; CDR3: CASSLGPGTLSTDTQYF
V: TRBV12-3/TRBV12-4; J: TRBJ1-1; CDR3: CASDSGQVYRNTEAFF
V: TRBV27; J: TRBJ2-7; CDR3: CASSRISGRVYEQYF
V: TRBV2; J: TRBJ1-2; CDR3: CATPGQGASSYGYTF
V: TRBV12-3/TRBV12-4; J: TRBJ2-3; CDR3: CASTGPNTQYF
V: TRBV6-1; J: TRBJ1-6; CDR3: CASSETGLNISPLHF
V: TRBV20-1; J: TRBJ2-3; CDR3: CSAREGSVDTQYF
V: TRBV6-5; J: TRBJ2-3; CDR3: CASSDPDTQYF
V: TRBV19; J: TRBJ2-1; CDR3: CASISGTYNEQFF
V: TRBV7-9; J: TRBJ2-1; CDR3: CASSIGGRNEQFF
V: TRBV29-1; J: TRBJ2-3; CDR3: CSVEDRTSGRPDTQYF
V: TRBV12-3/TRBV12-4; J: TRBJ1-4; CDR3: CASSPDIHQVKLFF
V: TRBV12-3/TRBV12-4; J: TRBJ1-6; CDR3: CASSPGDSRPFNSPLHF